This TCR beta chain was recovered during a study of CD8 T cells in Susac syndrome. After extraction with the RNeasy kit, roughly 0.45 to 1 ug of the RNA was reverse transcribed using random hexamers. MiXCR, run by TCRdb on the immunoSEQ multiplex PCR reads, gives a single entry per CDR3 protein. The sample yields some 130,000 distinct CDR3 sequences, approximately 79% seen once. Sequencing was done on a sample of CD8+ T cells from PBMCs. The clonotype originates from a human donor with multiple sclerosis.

CDR3 region: CASSKVTDTQYF. CDR3 bases: TGTGCCAGTAGTAAGGTCACAGATACGCAGTATTTT. The V and J genes are TRBV19 and TRBJ2-3; D is ambiguous. CDR3 length equals 12 residues. Per germline, CDR1 LNHDA and CDR2 SQIVND (reference sequence). Trimming shortened V by 4 bases and J by 2 bases, and 4 bases separated the two germline ends. Filled out from reference TRBV19 and TRBJ2-3, the complete variable domain reads DGGITQSPKYLFRKEGQNVTLSCEQNLNHDAMYWYRQDPGQGLRLIYYSQIVNDFQKGDIAEGYSVSREKKESFPLTVTSAQKNPTAFYLCASSKVTDTQYFGPGTRLTVL.